This T cell receptor (beta chain) was captured by sequencing in a study of shared clonotypes between healthy human individuals. Study findings and constraints: Memory subsets had estimated richness that was generally smaller than that of naive subsets.

Germline CDR1 is SGHVS and CDR2 is FQNEAQ. Trimming cost V 1 base and J 0 bases; bases outside gene matches: 3. The CDR3 is 15 amino acids. It was CD45RO-negative cells, positively selected for CCR7, that made up naive CD8 cells, with terminally differentiated effector memory CD45RA+ cells excluded. On this clone itself: Antigen: not known.

At a deep level, the assay was run. As processed by the authors: ImmunoSEQ output held junction-only sequences without quality scores, so filtering differed. The method was immunoSEQ multiplex PCR; TCRdb's version includes in-frame clones alone and lacks a portion of them. That table is the source of V, J and clone size, and D and trimming were worked out from the DNA. The sample has around 550,000 clones, approximately 96% seen once; the top ten hold approximately 0.11%. The rearrangement uses TRBV7-8 and TRBJ2-7; 7 bases map to TRBD1. Sequenced input: naive CD8+ T cells sorted from blood. The receptor was isolated from a woman aged 25 to 39 in good health. The CDR3 DNA reads as TGTGCCAGCAGCTTAGGGTCAGGGGGCTCCTACGAGCAGTACTTC. It yields the protein CASSLGSGGSYEQYF. The whole variable domain, filled in from reference TRBV7-8 and TRBJ2-7, reads GAGVSQSPRYKVAKRGQDVALRCDPISGHVSLFWYQQALGQGPEFLTYFQNEAQLDKSGLPSDRFFAERPEGSVSTLKIQRTQQEDSAVYLCASSLGSGGSYEQYFGPGTRLTVT.